These 20 T cell receptor beta chains were all obtained from the same sample, sequenced in a study of read filtering for tumor transcriptome and immune sequencing. Molecular barcoded adaptors covering alpha/delta and beta/gamma chains were used on roughly 400 ng RNA. From the reads, TCRdb called clonotypes with MiXCR, one entry per CDR3 protein. This sample has 35,000 to 40,000 distinct CDR3 sequences, with around 15% found just once. Sequenced material: a population of CD138-negative cells sorted from bone marrow. All receptors derive from a donor older than 35 with multiple myeloma.

At least ten counts were recorded for this clonotype. V and J are TRBV27 and TRBJ2-7; possible D gene TRBD2, 6 bases. The V gene's germline CDR1 is MNHEY and CDR2 SMNVEV (reference sequence). The ends were cut back, 7 bases at V and 3 bases at J, with 16 bases in the middle. This CDR3 comprises 14 residues. In DNA form, the CDR3 reads TGTGCCAGCATCCCGGCGGGACGGAACTACGAGCAGTACTTC. This encodes CASIPAGRNYEQYF.

This clonotype was seen many times. Being one base from a much bigger clone, this may be a read error. This chain joins TRBV10-3 and TRBJ2-1; a possible D gene is TRBD1 (6 bases). Germline V gene data show CDR1 as ENHRY and CDR2 as SYGVKD. The CDR3 contains 13 residues. CDR3 sequence: CAIMDSLYNGQFF. The CDR3 bases are TGTGCCATCATGGACAGCCTATACAATGGGCAGTTCTTC.

About this clonotype itself: A read error is possible here, since a much larger clone lies one base away. V is TRBV20-1 and J is TRBJ2-1, with D unclear. The germline V gene has CDR1 DFQATT and CDR2 SNEGSKA (reference sequence). This CDR3 has 14 residues. CDR3 protein: CSPTRSGPLNVQFF. The CDR3 nucleotides read TGCAGCCCTACCCGTTCGGGCCCCCTCAATGTGCAGTTCTTC.

This clonotype was counted many times. The chain recombines TRBV20-1 with TRBJ2-7, with D tentatively TRBD1 (8 bases). Trimming took off 2 bases at V and 6 bases at J, with 17 bases between the two ends. The germline CDR1 and CDR2 sequences are DFQATT and SNEGSKA (reference sequence). This CDR3 region has 14 residues. CDR3 sequence reads: CSARSGTGGSEQYF. For the CDR3, the DNA is TGCAGTGCTAGAAGCGGGACAGGTGGGTCCGAGCAGTACTTC.

In its sample, this clonotype was seen many times. The chain links TRBV20-1 to TRBJ2-7; 10 bases are shared with TRBD1. The CDR3 consists of 13 residues. V was pared by 6 bases and J by 5 bases, with 7 bases of the junction left unmatched. Looked up from germline, CDR1 is DFQATT and CDR2 is SNEGSKA (reference sequence). This CDR3 is CSATGTGDNEQYF. CDR3 nucleotide sequence: TGCAGTGCAACCGGGACAGGGGACAACGAGCAGTACTTC.

The table lists this clonotype with many counts. V is TRBV29-1 and J is TRBJ2-3; no clear D. The CDR3 loop spans 11 amino acids. Germline CDR1 SQVTM, CDR2 ANQGSEA. The V and J ends lost 2 bases and 2 bases respectively, with 2 bases between them. The CDR3 protein is CSVENTDTQYF. As DNA, the CDR3 is TGCAGCGTTGAAAACACAGATACGCAGTATTTT.

This clonotype showed up many times. The rearrangement joins TRBV5-1 to TRBJ1-1; D call uncertain. CDR1 and CDR2 from the germline V gene are SGHRS and YFSETQ. V lost 0 bases to trimming and J lost 6 bases, with 9 bases between them. CDR3 length equals 13 residues. CDR3 amino acids: CASSLVSWAEAFF. The CDR3 DNA reads as TGCGCCAGCAGCTTGGTTAGTTGGGCTGAAGCTTTCTTT.

V usage is TRBV7-2 and J usage is TRBJ2-3; D gene ambiguous. The V and J ends lost 2 bases and 0 bases respectively, with 9 bases between them. CDR3 size: 15 residues. CDR1 is SGHTA, CDR2 FQGNSA, per germline. CDR3 loop: CASSLTWLSTDTQYF. As DNA, the CDR3 is TGTGCCAGCAGCTTAACTTGGCTAAGCACAGATACGCAGTATTTT.

This clonotype was recorded many times. V gene TRBV29-1 combines with J gene TRBJ2-2; possibly TRBD1 for D (6 bases). V was pared by 4 bases and J by 4 bases, with 22 bases between. This CDR3 is built from 17 residues. CDR1 and CDR2 (germline): SQVTM, ANQGSEA. CDR3 amino acids: CSVALMDSQLVTGELFF. For the CDR3, the DNA is TGCAGCGTTGCCCTTATGGACAGTCAATTGGTCACCGGGGAGCTGTTTTTT.

Many counts were recorded for this clonotype. The chain uses TRBV9 and TRBJ1-4; no definite D call. V was cut by 4 bases and J by 0 bases, with 19 bases left in between. Per the germline V gene, CDR1 is SGDLS and CDR2 is YYNGEE. This CDR3 contains 18 residues. The CDR3 spells CASSSERLGGATNEKLFF. The CDR3 bases are TGTGCCAGCAGCTCGGAGCGTCTGGGAGGAGCAACTAATGAAAAACTGTTTTTT.

The sample holds many counts of this clonotype. V usage is TRBV6-2 or TRBV6-3 and J usage is TRBJ2-1, with 8 nucleotides matching TRBD2. J gave up 0 bases and V 6 bases, and 7 bases lay outside the gene matches. CDR1 MNHEY and CDR2 SVGEGT come from the germline V gene. This CDR3 spans 16 amino acids. For the CDR3, the DNA is TGTGCCAGCAGACCCCTTAGCGGGAACTCCTACAATGAGCAGTTCTTC. Protein: CASRPLSGNSYNEQFF.

In regard to this clonotype: Germline and junction disagree at one end, which may indicate a read error. V gene TRBV9 combines with J gene TRBJ2-2; D might be TRBD1 (5 bases). CDR1 and CDR2 from the germline V gene are SGDLS and YYNGEE. The CDR3 extends over 16 amino acids. The CDR3 nucleotides are TGTGCCAGCAGCGAACGATCCATCGCGGACACCGAGGAGCTGTTTTTT. Translating it yields CASSERSIADTEELFF.

This clonotype was found many times. This chain uses TRBV4-3 with TRBJ1-1; D remains unclear. V gave up 3 bases and J gave up 4 bases, with 9 bases separating them. CDR1 is LGHNA, CDR2 YSLEER, per germline. This CDR3 has 13 amino acids. The CDR3 loop is CASSQQIATEAFF. In nucleotides, the CDR3 is TGCGCCAGCAGCCAGCAGATTGCCACTGAAGCTTTCTTT.

This clonotype was seen ten or more times. V and J are TRBV12-3 or TRBV12-4 and TRBJ2-7; 10 bases align to TRBD1. The CDR3 runs to 15 residues. The V and J ends lost 4 bases and 6 bases, in that order; junction bases with no gene match: 9. The CDR3 bases are TGTGCCAGCAGTTCGAGGACAGGGGGTGGTGGCGAGCAGTACTTC. This encodes CASSSRTGGGGEQYF.

Ten or more counts support this clonotype. The rearrangement links TRBV12-3 or TRBV12-4 to TRBJ2-1, with 9 bases lining up with TRBD2. With V trimmed by 5 bases and J by 6 bases, 8 bases remained unmatched. The CDR3 spans 15 residues. The DNA for the CDR3 is TGTGCCAGCAGTCGACCGGGACTAGCTAGCAATGAGCAGTTCTTC. This sequence encodes CASSRPGLASNEQFF.

This clonotype was detected ten times or more. The J gene is TRBJ1-1, the V gene TRBV27; no clear D gene. Germline-derived CDR1 and CDR2 are MNHEY and SMNVEV (reference sequence). The CDR3 totals 10 residues. Between the trimmed V and J ends, which lost 9 bases and 8 bases, there was a span of 10 bases. CDR3 loop: CARREGEAFF. CDR3 DNA sequence: TGTGCCAGGAGGGAGGGAGAAGCTTTCTTT.

This clonotype occurred many times. This sequence joins TRBV6-5 and TRBJ2-3, with TRBD2 identical over 10 bases. The J segment lost 7 bases and the V segment lost 0 bases, leaving 7 bases of the junction unmatched. The CDR3 totals 16 residues. The V gene's germline CDR1 is MNHEY and CDR2 SVGAGI. This CDR3 is CASSYSKRGGLNTQYF. CDR3 nucleotides: TGTGCCAGCAGTTACTCGAAGCGGGGGGGCCTAAATACGCAGTATTTT.

This clonotype was seen only a few times. The chain carries TRBV18 and TRBJ2-7; 7 bases align to TRBD1. Germline V gene data show CDR1 as KGHSH and CDR2 as LQKENI. The J segment lost 4 bases and the V segment lost 3 bases, leaving 9 bases of the junction unmatched. The CDR3 is 15 amino acids. The CDR3 nucleotides are TGTGCCAGCTCACCGGTGACAGGGAGTCAATACGAGCAGTACTTC. As protein: CASSPVTGSQYEQYF.

This clonotype was picked up many times. The V gene is TRBV9, the J gene TRBJ2-1; a weak D match, TRBD2 (5 bases). V dropped 4 bases and J dropped 2 bases, with 13 bases sitting between them. The CDR3 extends over 15 amino acids. The germline CDR1 and CDR2 sequences are SGDLS and YYNGEE. CDR3 region: CASSLRDQAYNEQFF. In DNA form, the CDR3 reads TGTGCCAGCAGCCTGAGGGATCAGGCCTACAATGAGCAGTTCTTC.

About this clonotype itself: The likely explanation is a read error, given a far larger clone one base away. The rearrangement joins TRBV12-3 or TRBV12-4 to TRBJ2-1, with D perhaps TRBD2 (6 bases). This CDR3 has 16 amino acids. Trimming shortened V by 4 bases and J by 0 bases, and 13 bases separated the two germline ends. The CDR3 DNA reads as TGTGCCAGCAGTTCTAGCGAGGGGAGCTCCTACAATGAGCAGTTCTTC. Its protein is CASSSSEGSSYNEQFF.